This T cell receptor (beta chain) comes out of a study of somatic mutations in cytotoxic T cells in rheumatoid arthritis. Overall study: Patient blood, over 25 ml in EDTA, was obtained immediately after diagnosis and prior to the start of any treatment. Study findings and constraints: Clonality of CD8+ T cells, which was compared between rheumatoid arthritis patients and age-matched healthy controls, did not differ significantly.

TCRdb keeps only in-frame clones here, not all; method: immunoSEQ multiplex PCR. Seen here are approximately 16,000 clones, 75% to 80% observed once, and the top ten hold 15% to 20%. As to this clone: As yet, its antigen is unknown.

The TCR sequence derives from an adult with rheumatoid arthritis. Sequenced material: CD8+ T cells sorted from blood.

The CDR3 loop is CASSQGPGRSNEKLFF. The CDR3 region has the DNA TGCGCCAGCAGCCAAGGACCCGGACGGTCTAATGAAAAACTGTTTTTT. The rearrangement uses TRBV4-1 and TRBJ1-4; unclear D gene. CDR3 length equals 16 residues. Trimming removed 1 base at V and 3 bases at J, with 12 bases between. Germline-derived CDR1 and CDR2 are MGHRA and YSYEKL.